These 8 T cell receptor beta chains were sequenced from one sample in a study of beta chain features in type 1 diabetes. General study findings and limits: People with Type 1 diabetes carried modestly yet significantly shorter TCRB CDR3s in all four CD4+ subsets.

Sequenced material consisted of expressed TCRB transcripts (all of the isolated RNA was reverse transcribed). The data were produced by immunoSEQ multiplex PCR, yet TCRdb's version contains in-frame clones alone and is incomplete. Of about 190,000 clones listed, around 8% are singletons. These TCRs are of unknown antigen specificity. The specimen sequenced was central memory CD4+ T cells from blood. The receptors stem from a woman aged 40 to 50 with type 1 diabetes.

This clone was counted only a few times. The rearrangement uses TRBV19 and TRBJ2-1, with 8 nucleotides matching TRBD2. V was pared by 3 bases and J by 9 bases, with 7 bases of the junction left unmatched. This CDR3 spans 14 amino acids. CDR1 and CDR2 (germline): LNHDA, SQIVND (reference sequence). The CDR3 loop is CASSILAGGSEQFF. DNA of the CDR3: TGTGCCAGTAGTATTCTGGCGGGAGGCTCTGAGCAGTTCTTC.

This sequence joins TRBV28 and TRBJ1-1; TRBD1 matches 11 bases. The CDR3 sequence is 14 residues long. The V segment lost 6 bases and the J segment 3 bases; nucleotides outside the gene matches: 3. Looked up from germline, CDR1 is MDHEN and CDR2 is SYDVKM. The CDR3 is CASRPGQGDTEAFF. In DNA form, the CDR3 reads TGTGCCAGCAGACCGGGACAGGGGGACACTGAAGCTTTCTTT.

This clone was recorded a few times. The V call is TRBV7-2, the J call TRBJ1-1; D is perhaps TRBD1 (5 bases). The CDR3 is 14 residues long. V lost 1 base and J 1 base, leaving 7 bases between the germline ends. Germline assignment: CDR1 SGHTA and CDR2 FQGNSA. CDR3 nucleotide sequence: TGTGCCAGCAGCTTAGACAGGTGGAACACTGAAGCTTTCTTT. As protein: CASSLDRWNTEAFF.

V usage is TRBV5-1 and J usage is TRBJ2-1; TRBD2 agrees at 10 bases. The CDR3 covers 16 residues. The junction had 10 bases not matched to a gene; V was cut back by 5 bases and J by 5 bases. Germline V gene data show CDR1 as SGHRS and CDR2 as YFSETQ. Here the CDR3 DNA reads TGCGCCAGCAGACGATCTAGCGGGAGTGGTAACAATGAGCAGTTCTTC. Amino acid sequence: CASRRSSGSGNNEQFF.

This clone occurred a few times. V and J are TRBV7-8 and TRBJ2-7; the D gene is possibly TRBD2 (5 bases). Trimming pared 1 base from V and 6 bases from J, leaving 10 bases between. The CDR3 runs to 13 residues. The germline V gene has CDR1 SGHVS and CDR2 FQNEAQ. Here the CDR3 DNA reads TGTGCCAGCAGCTTAGTTCACGGGGTCGAGCAGTACTTC. This codes for CASSLVHGVEQYF.

The genes are TRBV13 and TRBJ2-7; weak D call: TRBD2 (6 bases). CDR3 size: 16 residues. CDR1 and CDR2 (germline): PRHDT, FYEKMQ (reference sequence). V lost 5 bases, J lost 3 bases, and 20 bases lay in between. Here the CDR3 reads CASSPPASGLHYEQYF. CDR3 bases: TGTGCCAGCAGCCCCCCGGCGAGCGGGCTTCACTACGAGCAGTACTTC.

This sequence joins TRBV19 and TRBJ2-5, with D unclear. Between the trimmed V and J ends, which lost 0 bases and 1 base, there was a span of 12 bases. The CDR3 runs to 16 residues. Germline V CDR1 and CDR2: LNHDA, SQIVND (reference sequence). The CDR3: CASSIEPTLSQETQYF. CDR3 nucleotide sequence: TGTGCCAGTAGTATAGAACCCACGCTATCCCAAGAGACCCAGTACTTC.

This clone has a handful of counts. The chain couples TRBV30 to TRBJ1-1; 9 bases align to TRBD1. The CDR3 totals 13 residues. J lost 2 bases, V lost 4 bases, and 2 bases had no gene match. Per the germline V gene, CDR1 is GTSNPN and CDR2 is SVGIG (reference sequence). In DNA, the CDR3 is TGTGCCTGGAAACAGGGGGCAAACACTGAAGCTTTCTTT. It translates to CAWKQGANTEAFF.